This T cell receptor (beta chain) comes out of a study of beta chain features in type 1 diabetes. Whole-study results and caveats: Significant though moderate, a shortening of TCRB CDR3s appeared in all four CD4+ subsets of Type 1 diabetes patients.

All of the sorted populations showed purity greater than 98%. Sequenced material consisted of expressed TCRB transcripts (all of the isolated RNA was reverse transcribed). TCRdb's copy holds only in-frame clones and misses some; the assay was immunoSEQ multiplex PCR. This table holds hundreds of thousands of clones, approximately 11% found once. Germline CDR1 MDHEN, CDR2 SYDVKM. The CDR3 is made up of 10 amino acids. With 8 bases removed from V and 5 bases from J, the gap between germline ends came to 6 bases. A note on this clone: Its antigen is not identified.

Source material: naive CD4+ T cells from blood. V is TRBV28 and J is TRBJ2-5; no clear D. The source of this sequence is a man younger than 40 with type 1 diabetes. CDR3 protein: CASGSETQYF. CDR3 bases: TGTGCCAGCGGCTCGGAGACCCAGTACTTC.